The sequence of this T cell receptor beta chain was determined in a study of patients and donors after allogeneic stem cell transplantation. Germline V lookup: CDR1 SGDLS, CDR2 YYNGEE. The CDR3 is 14 residues long. With 0 bases removed from V and 5 bases from J, the gap between germline ends came to 12 bases. TCRdb redid the calling of the RT-PCR reads with MiXCR, one entry per CDR3 protein. The sample contains 400,000 to 450,000 distinct CDR3 sequences, 15% to 20% of which appear only once. This clonotype was sampled from a human donor who was either an allogeneic HSCT recipient or a stem cell or donor lymphocyte infusion donor (not recorded which). It is not recorded whose cells these are; they may come from a transplant donor. The sequencing input was blood, either unsorted or a sorted T cell fraction (not recorded which). J is TRBJ2-7 and V is TRBV9; D possibly corresponds to TRBD2 (6 bases). The DNA for the CDR3 is TGTGCCAGCAGCGTAGCCGGGAGCCCCGACGAGCAGTACTTC. This sequence encodes CASSVAGSPDEQYF.